This T cell receptor beta chain was observed in a study of radiotherapy plus CTLA-4 blockade in lung cancer. The overall study: Of all patients, under 20% responded objectively and 31% showed disease control.

This CDR3 region has 17 residues. Germline values: CDR1 LNHDA, CDR2 SQIVND (reference sequence). Trimming removed 4 bases from V and 2 bases from J; junction bases left unmatched: 10. Patients with chemo-refractory metastatic non-small-cell lung cancer received focal radiation plus CTLA-4 blockade with ipilimumab. Libraries were prepared by immunoSEQ multiplex PCR; TCRdb keeps only in-frame clonotypes and omits some of them. The sample includes approximately 100,000 clones, roughly four fifths of them seen just once. General study results and limits: Response, reportedly, was best predicted by interferon-beta along with early blood T cell clone dynamics. Radiotherapy with ipilimumab was followed by blood expansion of tumor-derived clones.

As to this clone: Its cognate antigen is unknown.

Source: peripheral blood, taken from a patient treated with radiotherapy plus ipilimumab. This TCR was recovered from a human donor with non-small cell lung cancer who had a partial response to radiotherapy plus ipilimumab. The chain carries TRBV19 and TRBJ2-3; 9 nucleotides match TRBD2. CDR3 amino acids: CASSRFISGRPTDTQYF. CDR3 DNA: TGTGCCAGTAGTAGGTTTATTAGCGGGAGACCCACAGATACGCAGTATTTT.